This T cell receptor (beta chain) was identified during a study of radiotherapy plus CTLA-4 blockade in lung cancer. Germline lookup yields CDR1 ENHRY and CDR2 SYGVKD. V was trimmed by 11 bases and J by 6 bases, leaving 20 bases between them. The length of the CDR3 is 14 residues. Sequencing was performed with immunoSEQ multiplex PCR; in TCRdb, only in-frame clones are kept and a portion is missing. The sample lists fewer than 50,000 clones, 65% to 90% occurring once. This clone was observed a single time. Its antigen is as yet unknown. Findings and limits, study-wide: Clones derived from tumor TCRs expanded in blood after radiotherapy plus ipilimumab.

V usage is TRBV10-3 and J usage is TRBJ2-1; a possible D gene is TRBD2 (6 bases). This receptor was obtained from a human donor with non-small cell lung cancer whose response to radiotherapy plus ipilimumab could not be evaluated. Material: peripheral blood, obtained from a patient treated with radiotherapy plus ipilimumab. This CDR3 reads CAAQRASAANEQFF. Written as DNA, the CDR3 is TGTGCCGCCCAGCGGGCTAGCGCGGCCAATGAGCAGTTCTTC.